This TCR beta chain was identified in a study of CXCR3-negative and CXCR3-positive naive CD8 T cells. Study observations and caveats: Comparably high diversity marked both naive subsets, whereas memory CD8+ cells had much lower diversity. CXCR3-negative and CXCR3-positive naive cells shared comparable TRBV-TRBJ usage, but memory cells did not. It was found that naive subsets had comparable surface CD5, and TCR strength was inferred from TRB CDR3 properties.

UMI labels and 5' RACE were used to prepare the TRB cDNA libraries. TCRdb re-called the 5' RACE reads and gives one entry per CDR3 protein, without DNA. Its listing shows tens of thousands of distinct CDR3 sequences. CDR3 length: 15 residues. The germline V gene encodes CDR1 MDHEN and CDR2 SYDVKM. In the case of this clonotype: Its target is unknown.

The sequence was collected from a human donor in good health. Some clones in this sample may be carry-over from other donors' samples. The sample was memory CD8+ T cells from blood. The chain combines TRBV28 with TRBJ1-5. The CDR3 sequence: CASSLVTVSNQPQHF.